This T cell receptor (beta chain) was documented in a study of cytomegalovirus exposure and HLA in healthy donors. Broader study findings: The investigators catalogued 164 TCR beta chains as cytomegalovirus-associated. In the roughly 120 validation repertoires, a later analysis found that first-cohort TCR clusters tended to co-occur. Rarity marked most TCR sequences, yet some public TCRs occurred in many donors.

To note about this clone: Its antigen remains unknown.

In germline, CDR1 is MNHNS, CDR2 SASEGT. The CDR3 consists of 14 residues. Trimming cost V 8 bases and J 7 bases; bases outside gene matches: 10. The data were produced by immunoSEQ multiplex PCR, yet TCRdb's version contains in-frame clones alone and is incomplete. This table has approximately 300,000 clones, more than 80% appearing once. This chain joins TRBV6-1 and TRBJ2-5, with 10 bases fitting TRBD1. The clonotype comes from a woman aged 18-29 years in good health and CMV-seronegative. Sequenced: PBMCs. As DNA, the CDR3 is TGTGCCAGCCTGGGGGACAGGGGTTTCGGGACCCAGTACTTC. It translates to CASLGDRGFGTQYF.